This T cell receptor beta chain was recorded in a study of cytomegalovirus exposure and HLA in healthy donors. CDR1 and CDR2 (germline): SNHLY, FYNNEI. With 10 bases clipped from V and 9 bases from J, the junction kept 14 bases outside the gene matches. CDR3 length: 14 amino acids. In this sample, this clone turned up once. Its target is not known. Primers: 60 Vbeta forward and 13 Jbeta reverse. TCRdb's table, derived via immunoSEQ multiplex PCR, lists solely in-frame clones and lacks some. Among around 110,000 clones listed, roughly 80% were seen once. Study conclusions and caveats: According to an earlier analysis, most TCR beta V segments yielded productive rearrangements about 87% or about 30% of the time.

The genes are TRBV2 and TRBJ2-1; 8 bases match TRBD1. The receptor was derived from a man aged 25-45 years in good health and CMV-seronegative. The sample taken for sequencing was PBMCs. The CDR3 DNA follows: TGTGCCACCACCGGACAGGGAAAATGGGGTGAGCAGTTCTTC. Translating it yields CATTGQGKWGEQFF.